One T cell receptor (beta chain) is described in this entry. The antigen remains unidentified. This sample includes further DNA sequences coding for the same CDR3. The data originate from a study of shared clonotypes between healthy human individuals. The study's findings and limits: As a rule, naive subsets had a larger estimated richness than memory subsets.

V was trimmed by 5 bases and J by 8 bases, leaving 9 bases between them. Germline V gene data show CDR1 as LNHDA and CDR2 as SQIVND (reference sequence). The CDR3 sequence is 11 residues long. Measured with immunoSEQ multiplex PCR; TCRdb has only the in-frame clones, and not every one. The repertoire holds over 2,000,000 clones, with roughly 93% as singletons. Naive-designated CD8 cells lacked CD45RO, were positively enriched for CCR7, and omitted terminally differentiated effector memory CD45RA+ cells. Sequenced material: naive CD8+ T cells from PBMCs. This sequence was found in a man in his late teens or twenties in good health. Some clones in this sample may be carry-over from other donors' samples. The rearrangement links TRBV19 to TRBJ1-1, with a tentative D call TRBD1 (6 bases). This chain's CDR3 is CASSGGPEAFF. The DNA for the CDR3 is TGTGCCAGTAGTGGGGGCCCCGAAGCTTTCTTT.